This TCR beta chain was observed in a study of blood T cell repertoires in COVID-19. J was trimmed by 0 bases and V by 5 bases; bases with no gene match: 4. The CDR3 has 16 amino acids. Germline V gene data show CDR1 as SGHAT and CDR2 as FQNNGV. Adults between about 18 and 89 years of age took part from 24 US areas. Produced via immunoSEQ multiplex PCR; TCRdb's table is partial and in-frame only. The sample records 180,000 or so clones, around 83% being singletons. Material: PBMCs or T cells enriched from blood (not recorded which). This clonotype originated in a woman aged 50 to 60 in a cohort exposed to, infected with or recovered from COVID-19 (not recorded which). The V and J genes are TRBV11-2 and TRBJ2-5; 12 nucleotides match TRBD2. CDR3 nucleotides: TGTGCCAGCAGCCCTACTAGCGGGAGGAACCAAGAGACCCAGTACTTC. The encoded protein is CASSPTSGRNQETQYF.